This T cell receptor (beta chain) was profiled in a study of OX40 agonist ivuxolimab in advanced cancers. For context, the study as a whole: Ivuxolimab was a fully human IgG2 agonistic monoclonal antibody targeting the costimulatory receptor OX40 (CD134). Three dose-escalation patients achieved partial responses, one with hepatocellular carcinoma and two with cutaneous melanoma. Patients were allowed to have had prior anti-PD-1, anti-PD-L1 or anti-CTLA-4 therapy, and 40% to 45% of the dose-escalation patients had been treated with checkpoint inhibitors. The point of sequencing TCRbeta in the periphery was to test whether ivuxolimab changed TCR sequence diversity and drove clonal T-cell expansion. The dose-escalation cohort was approximately 83% male with a mean age of about 60 years, ranging from roughly 20 to 80. The paper reports the monotherapy dose-escalation portion (N of about 56 patients) of the phase I ivuxolimab trial. Intravenous ivuxolimab was administered to patients every 2 weeks at six dose levels: 0.01, 0.1, 0.3, 1.5, 3 and 10 mg/kg. Of the approximately 50 patients in dose escalation, 19 had hepatocellular carcinoma, around 15 had melanoma, 9 had renal cell carcinoma and 9 had head and neck cancer.

To sequence the TCRbeta CDR3 region, genomic DNA was isolated from the sorted cells. The immunoSEQ Assay was used to sequence the TCRbeta CDR3 regions. As stored in TCRdb, this immuneACCESS dataset retains in-frame rearrangements with V and J assigned. A fraction of the clones does not appear; measured against another copy, unresolved V genes explain less than half of the discrepancy, and the remainder lacks a known reason. The sample includes about 83,000 clones, with approximately 88% observed a single time. The top ten constitute around 7.8% of the sample. V lost 9 bases and J lost 2 bases, and the count of bases not matched to a germline gene is 6. The CDR3 sequence holds 13 residues, the cysteine and phenylalanine included. Here the CDR3 DNA is all that survives: 39 bases in frame from base 1. Looking up the germline V gene (reference sequence) yields CDR1 LNHDA and CDR2 SQIVND. Patients with autoimmune disease history or receiving systemic immunosuppression were excluded from the trial. Peripheral blood for TCR sequencing was drawn from every dose cohort at baseline, at cycle 4 day 1 and at cycle 7 day 1. Samples came from an open-label, multicenter, first-in-human phase I dose-escalation trial of ivuxolimab. Adults with locally advanced or metastatic melanoma, renal cell carcinoma, hepatocellular carcinoma or head and neck squamous cell carcinoma were enrolled in the trial. CD4+ and CD8+ T cells were sorted separately from peripheral blood before TCR sequencing.

General study outcomes and caveats: In the 0.1-3.0 mg/kg groups, partial responders were among the patients with the lowest normalized peripheral clonal expansion, particularly in CD8+ T cells. Low levels of normalized T-cell clonal expansion were also seen in some patients who did not respond. After ivuxolimab, more expanded clones were found on average in CD8+ T cells than in CD4+ T cells. Which antigens the clonally expanded peripheral T cells were specific for was not determined. At doses of 0.1 to 3.0 mg/kg, clonal expansion of both CD4+ and CD8+ blood T cells was observed from baseline to week 6.

To note about this clone: There is no known antigen for this receptor. Base-call qualities are not available, and no considerably larger clone is one nucleotide away.

In this chain, TRBV19 is recombined with TRBJ1-2, with 7 bases matching TRBD1. The material sequenced was CD4+ or CD8+ T cells sorted from blood, taken in a trial of the OX40 agonist ivuxolimab. The receptor's source is an adult with an advanced solid tumor such as melanoma, head and neck, liver or kidney cancer. DNA sequence: TGTGCCAGCCATGCGGGACAGAACTATGGCTACACCTTC. This gives the protein CASHAGQNYGYTF.